The 8 T cell receptor beta chains in this list originate from one sample, sequenced in a study of T cell repertoires in cytomegalovirus infection. TCRdb analysed the reads with MiXCR anew, one entry per CDR3 protein. This table holds some 600,000 distinct CDR3 sequences, more than 20% found once. The sample taken for sequencing was CD8+ T cells from PBMCs. These receptors all stem from a human donor in good health (CMV status not recorded). Some clones in this sample may be carry-over from other donors' samples.

This clonotype was observed a handful of times. The J gene is TRBJ1-1, the V gene TRBV5-6; D is unresolved. V was cut by 2 bases and J by 5 bases, with 10 bases left in between. The CDR3 spans 13 residues. CDR1 and CDR2 from the germline V gene are SGHDT and YYEEEE. The CDR3 loop reads CASSLWLYTEAFF. CDR3 nucleotide sequence: TGTGCCAGCAGCTTATGGTTATATACTGAAGCTTTCTTT.

V gene TRBV29-1 combines with J gene TRBJ2-7; TRBD1 matches 7 bases. V gave up 4 bases and J gave up 3 bases; unmatched junction bases: 6. The germline CDR1 and CDR2 sequences are SQVTM and ANQGSEA. The CDR3 contains 13 residues. The CDR3 here is CSVVGTVNYEQYF. CDR3 nucleotide sequence: TGCAGCGTTGTAGGGACAGTTAACTACGAGCAGTACTTC.

This clonotype was seen more than once but under ten times. The CDR3 sequence: CASSLEGPATNEKLFF. The CDR3 nucleotides read TGTGCCAGCAGCTTAGAGGGCCCAGCAACTAATGAAAAACTGTTTTTT. V is TRBV7-8 and J is TRBJ1-4; D ambiguous. The CDR3 is made up of 16 amino acids. With 1 base removed from V and 0 bases from J, the gap between germline ends came to 9 bases. Germline loops: CDR1 SGHVS, CDR2 FQNEAQ.

V is TRBV7-6 and J is TRBJ2-6; 11 bases are shared with TRBD1. The V gene's germline CDR1 is SGHVS and CDR2 FNYEAQ. The CDR3 has 23 residues. V lost 5 bases, J lost 0 bases, and 21 bases stayed unmatched. The CDR3 here is CASSTTEYTGTGGTSSGANVLTF. CDR3 DNA sequence: TGTGCCAGCAGCACAACCGAATACACCGGGACAGGGGGTACTAGCTCTGGGGCCAACGTCCTGACTTTC.

In its sample, this clonotype was seen many times. The chain employs TRBV7-2 and TRBJ2-3; D unresolved. Germline CDR1 and CDR2: SGHTA and FQGNSA. V was pared by 4 bases and J by 2 bases, with 10 bases between. The CDR3 is made up of 14 amino acids. In DNA, the CDR3 is TGTGCCAGCAGCTACACCCTCTTCACAGATACGCAGTATTTT. It is translated as CASSYTLFTDTQYF.

This clonotype occurred a few times. The chain combines TRBV7-2 with TRBJ2-5; D call uncertain. Trimming cost V 4 bases and J 1 base, with 10 bases left between them. CDR3 length: 14 amino acids. CDR1 is SGHTA, CDR2 FQGNSA, per germline. CDR3 loop: CASSSTAVQETQYF. In DNA, the CDR3 is TGTGCCAGCAGCTCAACCGCCGTCCAAGAGACCCAGTACTTC. Combining the CDR3 with reference TRBV7-2 and TRBJ2-5 gives the whole variable domain GAGVSQSPSNKVTEKGKDVELRCDPISGHTALYWYRQSLGQGLEFLIYFQGNSAPDKSGLPSDRFSAERTGGSVSTLTIQRTQQEDSAVYLCASSSTAVQETQYFGPGTRLLVL.

This clonotype was detected a few times. This chain joins TRBV20-1 and TRBJ2-6; 10 bases agree with TRBD1. Germline values: CDR1 DFQATT, CDR2 SNEGSKA (reference sequence). Germline trimming cut 0 bases from V and 0 bases from J; bases unmatched to any gene: 8. The CDR3 runs to 19 residues. CDR3 sequence: CSARDGAGTGASGANVLTF. CDR3 nucleotide sequence: TGCAGTGCTAGAGATGGGGCGGGGACAGGGGCCTCTGGGGCCAACGTCCTGACTTTC.

This clonotype was seen more than once but under ten times. CDR3 DNA sequence: TGTGCCAGCAGCTCCCCGACTGACTACAATGAGCAGTTCTTC. It codes for CASSSPTDYNEQFF. The chain uses TRBV11-1 and TRBJ2-1; no reliable D call. Per the germline V gene, CDR1 is SGHAT and CDR2 is FQDESV (reference sequence). This CDR3 is 14 amino acids long. V was trimmed by 4 bases and J by 3 bases, leaving 10 bases between them.